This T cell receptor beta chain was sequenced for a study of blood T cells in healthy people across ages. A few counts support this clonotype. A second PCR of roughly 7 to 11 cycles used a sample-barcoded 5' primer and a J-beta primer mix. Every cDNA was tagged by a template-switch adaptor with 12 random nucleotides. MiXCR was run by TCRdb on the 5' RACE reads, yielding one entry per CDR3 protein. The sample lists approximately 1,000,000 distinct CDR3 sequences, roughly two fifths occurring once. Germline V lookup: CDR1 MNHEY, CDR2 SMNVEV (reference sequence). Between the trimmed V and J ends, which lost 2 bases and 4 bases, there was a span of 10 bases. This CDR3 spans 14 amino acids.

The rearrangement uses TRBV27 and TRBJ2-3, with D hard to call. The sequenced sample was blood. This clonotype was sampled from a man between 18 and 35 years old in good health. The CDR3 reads CASSLTGQADTQYF. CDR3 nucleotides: TGTGCCAGCAGTTTAACCGGCCAGGCAGATACGCAGTATTTT.